This T cell receptor beta chain is drawn from a study of HIV-infected children after antiretroviral therapy interruption. A 3' RACE protocol on RNA, with unique molecular identifiers, produced the TCR library. TCRdb independently ran MiXCR on the 3' RACE reads; one entry per CDR3 protein. Of approximately 89,000 distinct CDR3 sequences in the sample, 5.5% to 8.5% were seen once. This clonotype was counted at least ten times. Germline V CDR1 and CDR2: SGDLS, YYNGEE. V lost 0 bases and J 6 bases, leaving 10 bases between the germline ends. The CDR3 covers 13 residues. The treatment: PENTA 11 planned treatment interruption arm or continuous ART arm.

The sample was CD45RA+ CD4+ T cells from PBMCs, pooled from several time points, taken from a donor given antiretroviral therapy, either interrupted or continuous. Subset reported: naive CD4+ CD45RA+ CD45RO- T cells. The chain has TRBV9 and TRBJ2-7, with D unresolved. This TCR was sampled from a pool of human donors with HIV. Here the CDR3 reads CASSVASLSEQYF. The CDR3 DNA sequence: TGTGCCAGCAGCGTAGCTTCATTGAGCGAGCAGTACTTC.